This TCR beta chain was recovered during a study of cytomegalovirus exposure and HLA in healthy donors. Germline loops: CDR1 SGDLS, CDR2 YYNGEE. Trimming at V came to 3 bases and at J to 3 bases, leaving 5 bases not matched to a gene. There are 15 residues in the CDR3. PCR primers comprised 60 Vbeta and 13 Jbeta primers. The method was immunoSEQ multiplex PCR; TCRdb's version includes in-frame clones alone and lacks a portion of them. The repertoire includes around 150,000 clones, about four fifths of them detected once, and roughly an eighth sits in the top ten. J is TRBJ2-3 and V is TRBV9; 9 positions agree with TRBD2. The sequencing input was PBMCs. This clonotype originated in a woman in her forties or fifties in good health and CMV-seronegative. CDR3: CASSDSGGGTDTQYF. The CDR3 nucleotides read TGTGCCAGCAGCGATAGCGGGGGCGGGACAGATACGCAGTATTTT.